This TCR beta chain stems from a study of T cell clonality in common variable immunodeficiency. The germline V gene has CDR1 LNHDA and CDR2 SQIVND (reference sequence). After removal of 1 base from V and 4 bases from J, the junction contained 7 bases not matched to a gene. CDR3 size: 17 residues. This clone appeared many times. Read coverage stops 3 residues before the CDR3 terminus; the germline J gene supplies the remainder. Profiling relied on immunoSEQ multiplex PCR, and the TCRdb table lists in-frame clones only, not all of them. This sample carries around 60,000 clones, none of them present only once.

What was sequenced was peripheral blood mononuclear cells. This clonotype originated in a person between 18 and 75 years old in good health. The chain has TRBV19 and TRBJ2-2; 9 bases fit TRBD1. The sequenced part of the CDR3 DNA is TGTGCCAGTAGTATAGCGGGACAGGGATGGATCACCGGGGAG. The encoded protein is CASSIAGQGWITGE. The whole CDR3 is CASSIAGQGWITGELFF.